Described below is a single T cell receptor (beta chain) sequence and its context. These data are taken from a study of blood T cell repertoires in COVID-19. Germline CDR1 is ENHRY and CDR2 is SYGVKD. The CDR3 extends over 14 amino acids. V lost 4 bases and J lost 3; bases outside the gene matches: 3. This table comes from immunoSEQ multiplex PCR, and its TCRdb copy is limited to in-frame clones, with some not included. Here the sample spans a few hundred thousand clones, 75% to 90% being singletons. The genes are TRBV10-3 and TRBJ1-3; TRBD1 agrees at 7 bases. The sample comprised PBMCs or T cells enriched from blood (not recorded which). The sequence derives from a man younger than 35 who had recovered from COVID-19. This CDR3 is CAISGDRVGNTIYF. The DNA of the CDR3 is TGTGCCATCAGTGGAGACAGGGTTGGAAACACCATATATTTT.